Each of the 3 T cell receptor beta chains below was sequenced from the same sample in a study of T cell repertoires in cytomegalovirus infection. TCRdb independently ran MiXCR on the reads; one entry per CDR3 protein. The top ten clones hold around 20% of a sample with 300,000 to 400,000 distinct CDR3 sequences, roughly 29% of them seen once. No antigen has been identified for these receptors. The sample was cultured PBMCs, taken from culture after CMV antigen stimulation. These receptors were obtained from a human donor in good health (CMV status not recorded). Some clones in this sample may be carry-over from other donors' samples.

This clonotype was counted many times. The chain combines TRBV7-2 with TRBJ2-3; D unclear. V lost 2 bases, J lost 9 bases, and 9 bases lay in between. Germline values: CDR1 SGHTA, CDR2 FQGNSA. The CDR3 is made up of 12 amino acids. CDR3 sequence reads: CASSLFASTQYF. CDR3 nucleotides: TGTGCCAGCAGCTTATTCGCGTCGACGCAGTATTTT.

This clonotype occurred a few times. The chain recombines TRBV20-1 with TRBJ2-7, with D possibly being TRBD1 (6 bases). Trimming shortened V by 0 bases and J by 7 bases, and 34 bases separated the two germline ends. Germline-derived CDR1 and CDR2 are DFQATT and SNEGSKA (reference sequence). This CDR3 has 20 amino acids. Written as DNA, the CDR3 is TGCAGTGCTAGAGATCCCCTCCACTCCTATTTGACAGGACCCGAAGGGGAGCAGTACTTC. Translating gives CSARDPLHSYLTGPEGEQYF.

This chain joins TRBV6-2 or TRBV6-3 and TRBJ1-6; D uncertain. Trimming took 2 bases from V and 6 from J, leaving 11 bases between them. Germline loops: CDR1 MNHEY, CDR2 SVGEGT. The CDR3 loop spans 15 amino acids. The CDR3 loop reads CASSYGGSSNSPLHF. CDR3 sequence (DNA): TGTGCCAGCAGTTACGGCGGCTCAAGTAATTCACCCCTCCACTTT.